Presented here are 25 T cell receptor beta chains from one specimen sequenced in a study of blood T cell repertoires in COVID-19. Sequenced by immunoSEQ multiplex PCR; TCRdb stores in-frame clones only, minus some. The table lists about 220,000 clones, 88% of them singletons, with just over 0.7% in the top ten. The sample consisted of peripheral blood. These receptors originate from a man aged 35 to 55 with acute or convalescent COVID-19.

The chain combines TRBV5-1 with TRBJ1-1; TRBD1 matches 9 bases. The CDR3 is 16 residues long. J gave up 1 base and V 4 bases, and 8 bases lay outside the gene matches. The germline gives CDR1 SGHRS, CDR2 YFSETQ. In DNA form, the CDR3 reads TGCGCCAGCAGCCCGGGACAGGGCGGCAGGAACACTGAAGCTTTCTTT. Protein sequence: CASSPGQGGRNTEAFF.

This clone was detected once. This chain connects TRBV5-4 to TRBJ1-2, with unresolved D. The CDR3 spans 14 residues. Germline V gene data show CDR1 as SGHNT and CDR2 as YYREEE (reference sequence). V shed 0 bases and J shed 4 bases, with 10 bases lying between them. The CDR3: CASSLGFGLYGYTF. The CDR3 DNA is TGTGCCAGCAGCTTGGGGTTCGGACTCTATGGCTACACCTTC.

This clone appeared a single time. The chain combines TRBV28 with TRBJ2-7; D might be TRBD1 (7 bases). This CDR3 comprises 13 residues. V was clipped by 5 bases and J by 3 bases, with 11 bases between them. Germline lookup yields CDR1 MDHEN and CDR2 SYDVKM. CDR3 nucleotides: TGTGCCAGCAGTCCAGGGGGGATCTACGAGCAGTACTTC. As protein: CASSPGGIYEQYF.

This chain joins TRBV5-1 and TRBJ2-5; unclear D gene. The germline CDR1 and CDR2 sequences are SGHRS and YFSETQ. Trimming pared 4 bases from V and 5 bases from J, leaving 15 bases between. The CDR3 runs 14 residues. CDR3 sequence (DNA): TGCGCCAGCAGCACCAGGTCTCATGGGGAGACCCAGTACTTC. This encodes CASSTRSHGETQYF.

V and J are TRBV7-9 and TRBJ1-4, with 8 nucleotides matching TRBD1. The CDR3 runs 12 residues. Unmatched junction bases numbered 9, after V lost 7 bases and J lost 14 bases. Germline V gene sequence: CDR1 SEHNR, CDR2 FQNEAQ (reference sequence). The CDR3 DNA follows: TGTGCCAGCACTCGGATGACAGGGGTTCTGTTTTTT. This codes for CASTRMTGVLFF.

V usage is TRBV27 and J usage is TRBJ2-7; tentative D call: TRBD2 (6 bases). Per the germline V gene, CDR1 is MNHEY and CDR2 is SMNVEV (reference sequence). This CDR3 contains 14 residues. Trimming took 3 bases from V and 4 from J, leaving 13 bases between them. CDR3 amino acids: CASSFGGIWYEQYF. In DNA, the CDR3 is TGTGCCAGCAGTTTCGGAGGGATTTGGTACGAGCAGTACTTC.

The rearrangement uses TRBV3-1 (or the pseudogene TRBV3-2) and TRBJ1-2; the match to TRBD1 covers 9 bases. Germline CDR1 is LGHDT and CDR2 is YNNKEL (reference sequence). This CDR3 has 15 residues. V trimming: 2 bases; J trimming: 8 bases; junction bases outside the gene matches: 9. The CDR3 nucleotides are TGTGCCAGCAGCCAACCTACAGGGGGCGCGGGGGGCTACACCTTC. Translation gives CASSQPTGGAGGYTF.

The chain couples TRBV7-9 to TRBJ2-1, with D tentatively TRBD1 (5 bases). V was shortened by 1 base and J by 7 bases, with 11 bases between the two germline ends. Germline values: CDR1 SEHNR, CDR2 FQNEAQ (reference sequence). This CDR3 contains 14 residues. The CDR3 nucleotides read TGTGCCAGCAGCTTAGTGGGGCAGCTTAATGAGCAGTTCTTC. Translation: CASSLVGQLNEQFF. Combining the CDR3 with reference TRBV7-9 and TRBJ2-1 gives the whole variable domain DTGVSQNPRHKITKRGQNVTFRCDPISEHNRLYWYRQTLGQGPEFLTYFQNEAQLEKSRLLSDRFSAERPKGSFSTLEIQRTEQGDSAMYLCASSLVGQLNEQFFGPGTRLTVL.

The rearrangement uses TRBV6-5 and TRBJ1-1, with D hard to call. Trimming took off 2 bases at V and 4 bases at J, with 14 bases between the two ends. The V gene's germline CDR1 is MNHEY and CDR2 SVGAGI. The CDR3 consists of 15 residues. The CDR3 sequence: CASSYEVGVGTEAFF. CDR3 DNA: TGTGCCAGCAGTTACGAGGTCGGGGTGGGCACTGAAGCTTTCTTT.

The CDR3 DNA is TGTGCCAGCAGCAAAGCTCCAGAAAAACTGTTTTTT. As protein: CASSKAPEKLFF. The chain is built from TRBV21-1 and TRBJ1-4; the D call of TRBD1 is as the table states it, not checked on the DNA. TRBV21-1 is labeled a pseudogene. The CDR3 is made up of 12 amino acids.

The chain links TRBV11-1 to TRBJ2-3, with 7 bases lining up with TRBD2. This CDR3 contains 15 residues. Germline CDR1 and CDR2: SGHAT and FQDESV (reference sequence). J gave up 4 bases and V 2 bases, and 6 bases lay outside the gene matches. CDR3 amino acids: CASSLIFGGADTQYF. The CDR3 coding sequence is TGTGCCAGCAGCTTAATCTTTGGGGGGGCAGATACGCAGTATTTT.

The chain is built from TRBV7-3 and TRBJ2-2; maybe TRBD2 (5 bases). Trimming cost V 1 base and J 1 base, with 10 bases left between them. Germline CDR1 SGHTA, CDR2 FQGTGA. CDR3 length equals 16 residues. The CDR3 DNA reads as TGTGCCAGCAGCTTAAATCCGGGGTTGAACACCGGGGAGCTGTTTTTT. Its protein product is CASSLNPGLNTGELFF. The complete variable domain, with remaining parts taken from reference TRBV7-3 and TRBJ2-2, reads GAGVSQTPSNKVTEKGKYVELRCDPISGHTALYWYRQSLGQGPEFLIYFQGTGAADDSGLPNDRFFAVRPEGSVSTLKIQRTERGDSAVYLCASSLNPGLNTGELFFGEGSRLTVL.

V and J are TRBV12-3 or TRBV12-4 and TRBJ2-7; D is ambiguous. CDR3 length: 11 residues. V gave up 5 bases and J gave up 2 bases, with 4 bases separating them. This chain's CDR3 is CASSPAYEQYF. Written as DNA, the CDR3 is TGTGCCAGCAGTCCGGCCTACGAGCAGTACTTC.

The V and J genes are TRBV7-2 and TRBJ2-1; D might be TRBD2 (6 bases). The V gene lost 6 bases and the J gene lost 0 bases, with 12 bases spanning the gap. The CDR3 covers 15 residues. Per the germline V gene, CDR1 is SGHTA and CDR2 is FQGNSA. The CDR3 spells CASRGRSVSYNEQFF. The CDR3 DNA reads as TGTGCCAGCAGGGGGAGGAGCGTCTCCTACAATGAGCAGTTCTTC.

J is TRBJ1-4 and V is TRBV28; TRBD1 matches 7 bases. The germline V gene has CDR1 MDHEN and CDR2 SYDVKM. The CDR3 loop spans 15 amino acids. The trim removed 7 bases at V and 6 bases at J, leaving 11 bases unmatched. Here the CDR3 DNA reads TGTGCCAGCACTCTGACAGGGCCGTCTCATGAAAAACTGTTTTTT. Translation: CASTLTGPSHEKLFF.

The chain is built from TRBV16 and TRBJ1-1; D is undetermined. V shed 3 bases and J shed 3 bases, with 5 bases lying between them. CDR1 KGHSY and CDR2 FQNENV come from the germline V gene. CDR3 length equals 12 residues. In DNA, the CDR3 is TGTGCCAGCAGCCACGGGGACACTGAAGCTTTCTTT. Amino acid sequence: CASSHGDTEAFF.

In this sample, this clone turned up a few times. The chain combines TRBV9 with TRBJ2-5; no firm D call. Trimming shortened V by 4 bases and J by 1 base, and 11 bases separated the two germline ends. The CDR3 sequence is 14 residues long. Germline CDR1 SGDLS, CDR2 YYNGEE. CDR3 amino acids: CASSLGSLQETQYF. The CDR3 DNA reads TGTGCCAGCAGCCTCGGGTCCCTCCAAGAGACCCAGTACTTC.

This clone showed up just once. V usage is TRBV24-1 and J usage is TRBJ1-4, with 11 bases lining up with TRBD1. The J segment lost 6 bases and the V segment lost 9 bases, leaving 20 bases of the junction unmatched. This CDR3 is built from 19 residues. Germline V gives CDR1 KGHDR, CDR2 SFDVKD. The DNA of the CDR3 is TGTGCCACCGACGAACGGGACAGGGGGATTGGTATTCGGGATGAAAAACTGTTTTTT. Amino acid sequence: CATDERDRGIGIRDEKLFF.

The J gene is TRBJ2-7, the V gene TRBV28; 8 bases line up with TRBD1. There are 15 residues in the CDR3. The germline CDR1 and CDR2 sequences are MDHEN and SYDVKM. V was clipped by 5 bases and J by 3 bases; unmatched bases: 9. Here the CDR3 reads CASSPPTGENYEQYF. The CDR3 DNA reads as TGTGCCAGCAGTCCTCCGACAGGGGAAAACTACGAGCAGTACTTC.

A note on this clone: A read error may produce the germline difference seen at one junction end. Other DNA sequences within the sample encode an identical CDR3. The chain employs TRBV7-7 and TRBJ2-5, with 10 bases identical to TRBD2. The CDR3 runs 13 residues. CDR1 and CDR2 from the germline V gene are SSHAT and FNYEAQ (reference sequence). CDR3: CASSLAGGETQYF. The CDR3 DNA reads TGTGCTAGCAGCTTAGCGGGAGGAGAGACCCAGTACTTC.

The chain combines TRBV7-8 with TRBJ1-1, with D maybe TRBD1 (6 bases). Germline V gene lookup returns CDR1 SGHVS and CDR2 FQNEAQ. This CDR3 contains 14 residues. V was clipped by 5 bases and J by 1 base, with 11 bases between them. This chain's CDR3 is CASSPAGANTEAFF. CDR3 sequence (DNA): TGTGCCAGCAGCCCGGCGGGGGCGAACACTGAAGCTTTCTTT.

The chain employs TRBV4-3 and TRBJ2-1; 8 bases map to TRBD2. Germline assignment: CDR1 LGHNA and CDR2 YSLEER. The CDR3 consists of 16 residues. Losses at the gene ends were 0 bases for V and 2 bases for J; bases not matched to a gene: 3. In DNA, the CDR3 is TGCGCCAGCAGCCAAGATAGCGGGGTCGCCTACAATGAGCAGTTCTTC. It specifies CASSQDSGVAYNEQFF.

The chain combines TRBV7-9 with TRBJ2-7; 9 positions agree with TRBD2. The CDR3 is made up of 14 amino acids. Trimming removed 6 bases from V and 4 bases from J; junction bases left unmatched: 7. CDR1 SEHNR and CDR2 FQNEAQ come from the germline V gene (reference sequence). CDR3 in amino acids: CASSPLAGGYEQYF. CDR3 sequence (DNA): TGTGCCAGCAGTCCACTAGCGGGCGGGTACGAGCAGTACTTC.

The chain has TRBV6-6 and TRBJ2-1; D is uncertain. Trimming removed 2 bases at V and 7 bases at J, with 9 bases between. Germline values: CDR1 MNHNY, CDR2 SVGAGI (reference sequence). CDR3 length: 13 residues. The DNA of the CDR3 is TGTGCCAGCAGTTACCTCGCGCAAAATGAGCAGTTCTTC. Protein product: CASSYLAQNEQFF.

CDR3 amino acids: CASSDSGTKETQYF. For the CDR3, the DNA is TGTGCCAGCAGTGATTCCGGGACAAAAGAGACCCAGTACTTC. The V gene is TRBV6-1, the J gene TRBJ2-5, with TRBD1 as a possible D gene (6 bases). The germline V gene has CDR1 MNHNS and CDR2 SASEGT. The ends were cut back, 3 bases at V and 3 bases at J, with 11 bases in the middle. The CDR3 loop spans 14 amino acids.